Listed here is a single T cell receptor (beta chain). This specimen belongs to a study of blood T cell repertoires in COVID-19. In the study's own analysis: The authors estimated nucleated cell counts from reference gene primer amplification. Measured with immunoSEQ multiplex PCR; TCRdb has only the in-frame clones, and not every one. V and J calls and clone size are copied from that table; D and trimming were computed from the DNA. Counted here are about 110,000 clones, 84% occurring once; the ten biggest clones make up 11% to 15%. Germline-derived CDR1 and CDR2 are SGHTA and FQGNSA. V dropped 3 bases and J dropped 3; count of bases not matched to a gene: 8. This CDR3 has 16 amino acids.

The sequence came from a woman aged 60-70 years with acute or convalescent COVID-19. J is TRBJ2-3 and V is TRBV7-2; 8 bases fit TRBD2. Sequencing was performed on peripheral blood. Written as DNA, the CDR3 is TGTGCCAGCAGCTTTCGGGGGGGGTCTGGGACAGATACGCAGTATTTT. Translated: CASSFRGGSGTDTQYF. Based on the CDR3 plus reference TRBV7-2 and TRBJ2-3, the full variable domain is GAGVSQSPSNKVTEKGKDVELRCDPISGHTALYWYRQSLGQGLEFLIYFQGNSAPDKSGLPSDRFSAERTGGSVSTLTIQRTQQEDSAVYLCASSFRGGSGTDTQYFGPGTRLTVL.